This paragraph reports one T cell receptor (beta chain). The antigen is unknown. The sample originates from a study of CD8+ T cells in alopecia areata. The study's findings and limits: Sharing of TCR sequences between patients (possibly for HLA-related reasons) was less clear than in mice. Sequencing of scalp samples also captures resident alphabeta T cells of normal skin. Lesional scalp, notably in alopecia totalis/universalis, had clonality above that of normal scalp.

V dropped 2 bases and J dropped 3; count of bases not matched to a gene: 7. CDR1 and CDR2 from the germline V gene are SGHDT and YYEEEE. CDR3 length: 16 amino acids. Sequencing relied on a cDNA template that was reverse transcribed from extracted RNA. The method was immunoSEQ multiplex PCR; TCRdb's version includes in-frame clones alone and lacks a portion of them. The table includes about 110,000 clones, around 59% detected once. A FACSAria was used to sort CD4+ and CD8+ T cells. These cells came from PBMCs. The material sequenced was CD8+ T cells sorted from blood. The TCR comes from a human donor in good health. This chain links TRBV5-6 with TRBJ2-7; 11 bases fit TRBD2. In DNA form, the CDR3 reads TGTGCCAGCAGCTTTCCTAGCGGGGGGAGAAACTACGAGCAGTACTTC. Protein product: CASSFPSGGRNYEQYF. The full variable domain, completed using reference TRBV5-6 and TRBJ2-7, is DAGVTQSPTHLIKTRGQQVTLRCSPKSGHDTVSWYQQALGQGPQFIFQYYEEEERQRGNFPDRFSGHQFPNYSSELNVNALLLGDSALYLCASSFPSGGRNYEQYFGPGTRLTVT.